This TCR beta chain was identified during a study of neurological immune-mediated disorders. Study outcomes and limitations: Sharing of CDR3 amino acid sequences among expanded clones across subjects was absent, suggesting private repertoires in all groups. Healthy controls had more TCR clonal expansion than multiple sclerosis, which showed the least, whereas HTLV-1-associated myelopathy showed the most.

Trimming left V 2 bases short and J 7 bases short, with 12 bases between. This CDR3 region has 14 residues. CDR1 is SGHTA, CDR2 FQGNSA, per germline. In its sample, this clonotype was seen a few times. As yet, its antigen is unknown. Synthesis of cDNA was accomplished via 5'RACE employing 10-nucleotide random UMIs. Over 160 million TCR-beta sequences from 15-18 subjects were obtained in each sequencing run. TCRdb re-called the 5' RACE reads with MiXCR, one entry per CDR3 protein. This repertoire shows roughly 50,000 distinct CDR3 sequences, roughly 13% found once; its top ten account for 7% to 10%. The time point: longitudinal time-point 3.

This TCR derives from a male donor with HTLV-1-associated myelopathy (HAM/TSP). The material sequenced was PBMCs. This chain joins TRBV7-2 and TRBJ2-1; D ambiguous. CDR3 amino acids: CASSLMGVKNEQFF. CDR3 nucleotides: TGTGCCAGCAGCTTAATGGGCGTCAAAAATGAGCAGTTCTTC.